This T cell receptor beta chain is from a study of shared clonotypes between healthy human individuals. Study-level background: Each donor had three CD4 naive, three CD4 memory, two CD8 naive and one CD8 memory plate.

V lost 1 base and J lost 0, with 6 bases in between. The CDR3 runs to 13 residues. CDR1 GTSNPN and CDR2 SVGIG come from the germline V gene (reference sequence). Each replicate PCR on the sorted subsets used approximately 180 ng DNA (roughly 27,000 T cell genomes). Per the original methods: Because ImmunoSEQ provided only junction sequences with no quality scores, the filtering differed. TCRdb's table, derived via immunoSEQ multiplex PCR, lists solely in-frame clones and lacks some. V and J calls and clone size are copied from that table; D and trimming were computed from the DNA. This sample has 950,000 to 1,200,000 clones, with around three quarters found just once.

This chain connects TRBV30 to TRBJ1-1; D is uncertain. The receptor's source is a man younger than 30 in good health. Some clones in this sample may be carry-over from other donors' samples. The sample consisted of memory CD4+ T cells from PBMCs. As for subset: CD45RA-negative fraction. The CDR3 sequence is CAWSATLNTEAFF. The CDR3 coding sequence is TGTGCCTGGAGTGCGACATTGAACACTGAAGCTTTCTTT.